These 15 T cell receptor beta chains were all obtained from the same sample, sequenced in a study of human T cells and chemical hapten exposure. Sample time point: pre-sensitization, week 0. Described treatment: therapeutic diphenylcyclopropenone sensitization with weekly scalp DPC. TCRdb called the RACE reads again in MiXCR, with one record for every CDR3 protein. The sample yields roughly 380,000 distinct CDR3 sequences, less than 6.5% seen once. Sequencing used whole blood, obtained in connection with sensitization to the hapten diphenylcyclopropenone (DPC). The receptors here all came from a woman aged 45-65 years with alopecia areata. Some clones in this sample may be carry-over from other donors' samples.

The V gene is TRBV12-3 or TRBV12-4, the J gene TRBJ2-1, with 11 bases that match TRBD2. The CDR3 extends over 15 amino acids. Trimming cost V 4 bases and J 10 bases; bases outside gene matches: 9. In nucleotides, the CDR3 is TGTGCCAGCAGTTCTTGGACTAGCGGGTCAGAGGAGCAGTTCTTC. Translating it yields CASSSWTSGSEEQFF.

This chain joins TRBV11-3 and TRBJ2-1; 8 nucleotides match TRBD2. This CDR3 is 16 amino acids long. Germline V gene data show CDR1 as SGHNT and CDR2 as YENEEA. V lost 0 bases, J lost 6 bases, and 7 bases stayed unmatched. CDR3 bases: TGTGCCAGCAGCTTAGATCTGGCGGGAGGCCTCAATGAGCAGTTCTTC. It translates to CASSLDLAGGLNEQFF.

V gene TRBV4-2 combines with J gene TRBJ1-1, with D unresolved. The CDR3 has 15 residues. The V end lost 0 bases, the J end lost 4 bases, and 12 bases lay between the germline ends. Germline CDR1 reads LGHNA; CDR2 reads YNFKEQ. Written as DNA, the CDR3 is TGTGCCAGCAGCCAAGATGGAGCGGGTTCCACTGAAGCTTTCTTT. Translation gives CASSQDGAGSTEAFF.

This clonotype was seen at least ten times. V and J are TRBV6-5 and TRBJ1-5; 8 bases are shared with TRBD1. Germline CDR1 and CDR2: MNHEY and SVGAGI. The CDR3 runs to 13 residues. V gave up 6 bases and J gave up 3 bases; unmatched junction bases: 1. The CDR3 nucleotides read TGTGCCAGCAGGGACAGGGCCAATCAGCCCCAGCATTTT. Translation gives CASRDRANQPQHF.

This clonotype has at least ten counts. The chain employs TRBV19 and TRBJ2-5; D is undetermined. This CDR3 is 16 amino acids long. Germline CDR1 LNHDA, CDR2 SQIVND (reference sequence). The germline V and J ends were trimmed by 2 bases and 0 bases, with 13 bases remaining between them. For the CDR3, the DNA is TGTGCCAGTAGTATACTCCTGGGTCCCCACCAAGAGACCCAGTACTTC. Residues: CASSILLGPHQETQYF.

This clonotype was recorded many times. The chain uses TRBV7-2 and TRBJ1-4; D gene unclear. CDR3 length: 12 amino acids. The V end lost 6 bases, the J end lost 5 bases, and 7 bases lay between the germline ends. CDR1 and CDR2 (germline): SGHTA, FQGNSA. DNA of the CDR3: TGTGCCAGCAGTCCAGCCAATGAAAAACTGTTTTTT. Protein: CASSPANEKLFF.

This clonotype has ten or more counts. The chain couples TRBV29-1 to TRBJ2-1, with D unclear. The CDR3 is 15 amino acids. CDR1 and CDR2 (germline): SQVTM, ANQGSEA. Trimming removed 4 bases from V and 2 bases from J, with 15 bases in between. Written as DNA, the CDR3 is TGCAGCGTTGTCCCCCGCTCCTCGGCCTACAATGAGCAGTTCTTC. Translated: CSVVPRSSAYNEQFF.

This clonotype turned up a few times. The CDR3 protein is CASSLFRGGTGELFF. The CDR3 DNA reads as TGTGCCAGCAGTTTGTTTCGGGGTGGCACCGGGGAGCTGTTTTTT. The chain has TRBV28 and TRBJ2-2; a weak D match, TRBD2 (5 bases). Germline assignment: CDR1 MDHEN and CDR2 SYDVKM. This CDR3 contains 15 residues. The germline V and J ends were trimmed by 3 bases and 4 bases, with 12 bases remaining between them.

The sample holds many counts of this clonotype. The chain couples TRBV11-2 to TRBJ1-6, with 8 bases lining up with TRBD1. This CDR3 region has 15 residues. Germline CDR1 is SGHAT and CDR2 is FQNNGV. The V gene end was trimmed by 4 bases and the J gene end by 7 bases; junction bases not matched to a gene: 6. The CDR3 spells CASSSGQGPNSPLHF. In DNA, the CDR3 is TGTGCCAGCAGCTCCGGACAGGGCCCCAATTCACCCCTCCACTTT.

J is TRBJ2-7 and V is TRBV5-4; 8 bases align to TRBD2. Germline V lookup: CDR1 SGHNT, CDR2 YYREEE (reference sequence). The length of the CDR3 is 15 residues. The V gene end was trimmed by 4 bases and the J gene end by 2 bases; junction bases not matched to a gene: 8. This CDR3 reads CASSPGRAGTYEQYF. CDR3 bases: TGTGCCAGCAGCCCCGGGAGGGCGGGGACCTACGAGCAGTACTTC.

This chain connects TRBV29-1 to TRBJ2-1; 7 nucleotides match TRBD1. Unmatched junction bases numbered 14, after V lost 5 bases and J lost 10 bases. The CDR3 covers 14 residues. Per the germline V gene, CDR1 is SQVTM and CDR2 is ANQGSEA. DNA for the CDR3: TGCAGCGTTCAGGACCGAACAGGGGTGAGCGAGCAGTTCTTC. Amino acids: CSVQDRTGVSEQFF.

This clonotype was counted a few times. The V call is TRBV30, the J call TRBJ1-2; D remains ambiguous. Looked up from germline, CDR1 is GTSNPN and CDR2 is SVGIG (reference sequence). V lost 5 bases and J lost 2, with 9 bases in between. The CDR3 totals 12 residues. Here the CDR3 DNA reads TGTGCCTGGGAACTTGGGAACTATGGCTACACCTTC. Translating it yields CAWELGNYGYTF.

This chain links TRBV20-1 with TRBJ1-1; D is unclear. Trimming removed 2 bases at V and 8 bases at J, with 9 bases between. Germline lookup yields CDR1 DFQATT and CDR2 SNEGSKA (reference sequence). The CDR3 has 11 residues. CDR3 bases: TGCAGTGCTAGATGGACGGGGGAAGCTTTCTTT. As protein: CSARWTGEAFF.

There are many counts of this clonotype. The CDR3 is CASSSRLGNGELFF. CDR3 in DNA: TGCGCCAGCAGCTCCCGATTGGGGAACGGGGAGCTGTTTTTT. V is TRBV5-1 and J is TRBJ2-2, with D hard to call. There are 14 residues in the CDR3. Trimming took 3 bases from V and 7 from J, leaving 13 bases between them. The germline CDR1 and CDR2 sequences are SGHRS and YFSETQ.

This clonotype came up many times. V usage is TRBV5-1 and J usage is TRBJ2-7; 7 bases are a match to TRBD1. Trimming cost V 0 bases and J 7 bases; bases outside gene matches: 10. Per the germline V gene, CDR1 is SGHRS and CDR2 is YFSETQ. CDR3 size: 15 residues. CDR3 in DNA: TGCGCCAGCAGCTTGGATGAGACAGGGACGAGGGAGCAGTACTTC. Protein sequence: CASSLDETGTREQYF.